This TCR beta chain was sequenced in a study of T cell repertoires and HLA-DP antigens. Across the whole study: Transduced HeLa cells presented HLA-DP to CD4+ T cells.

Germline loops: CDR1 SGHRS, CDR2 YFSETQ. CDR3 length: 13 amino acids. V dropped 4 bases and J dropped 10 bases, with 12 bases sitting between them. As for this clone: Its cognate antigen is unknown.

Sequencing used immunoSEQ multiplex PCR; TCRdb keeps in-frame clones, though not all of them. Counted here are approximately 110,000 clones, 90% to 95% occurring once; the ten biggest clones make up around 0.25%. The study's findings and limits: Previously undetected clones averaged approximately 34% and 48% against the two alleles respectively.

The chain links TRBV5-1 to TRBJ1-6; no clear D. Sequenced sample: CD4+ T cells from PBMCs. This TCR was sampled from a woman between 18 and 29 years old in good health and CMV-seronegative. CDR3 amino acids: CASSLGSESPLHF. The CDR3 nucleotides read TGCGCCAGCAGCCTGGGTAGTGAATCACCCCTCCACTTT.